The clone carrying this T cell receptor beta chain showed up just a few times. Germline-derived CDR1 and CDR2 are SGHVS and FQNEAQ. The CDR3 runs 16 residues. V lost 2 bases to trimming and J lost 0 bases, with 13 bases between them. The PCR contained 60 Vbeta and 13 Jbeta primers. TCRdb's copy holds only in-frame clones and misses some; the assay was immunoSEQ multiplex PCR. The data contain around 77,000 clones, around 78% of them singletons. The data stem from a study of cytomegalovirus exposure and HLA in healthy donors. Sequenced input: PBMCs. This clonotype was obtained from a man aged 35 to 55 in good health and CMV-seronegative. This chain connects TRBV7-8 to TRBJ1-1; no clear D gene. The CDR3 loop is CASSLFQSGVNTEAFF. The CDR3 nucleotides read TGTGCCAGCAGCTTATTTCAATCGGGTGTGAACACTGAAGCTTTCTTT. The full variable domain, rest sourced from reference TRBV7-8 and TRBJ1-1, is GAGVSQSPRYKVAKRGQDVALRCDPISGHVSLFWYQQALGQGPEFLTYFQNEAQLDKSGLPSDRFFAERPEGSVSTLKIQRTQQEDSAVYLCASSLFQSGVNTEAFFGQGTRLTVV.